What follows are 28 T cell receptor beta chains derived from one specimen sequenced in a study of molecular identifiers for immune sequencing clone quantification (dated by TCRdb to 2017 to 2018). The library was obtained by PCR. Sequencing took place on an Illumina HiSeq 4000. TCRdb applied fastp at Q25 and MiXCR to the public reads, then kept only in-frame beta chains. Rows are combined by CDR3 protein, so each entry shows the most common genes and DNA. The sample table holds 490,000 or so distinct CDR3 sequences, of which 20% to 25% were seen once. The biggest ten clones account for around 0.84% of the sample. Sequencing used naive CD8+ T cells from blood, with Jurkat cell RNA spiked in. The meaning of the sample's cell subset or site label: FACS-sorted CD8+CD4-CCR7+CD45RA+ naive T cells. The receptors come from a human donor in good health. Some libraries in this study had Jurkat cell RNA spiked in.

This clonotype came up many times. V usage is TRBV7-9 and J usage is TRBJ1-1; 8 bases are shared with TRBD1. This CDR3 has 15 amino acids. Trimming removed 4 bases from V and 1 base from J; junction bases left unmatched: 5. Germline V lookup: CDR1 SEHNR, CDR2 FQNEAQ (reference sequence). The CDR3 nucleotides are TGTGCCAGCAGCTCCCGGACAGGGACGAACACTGAAGCTTTCTTT. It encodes CASSSRTGTNTEAFF.

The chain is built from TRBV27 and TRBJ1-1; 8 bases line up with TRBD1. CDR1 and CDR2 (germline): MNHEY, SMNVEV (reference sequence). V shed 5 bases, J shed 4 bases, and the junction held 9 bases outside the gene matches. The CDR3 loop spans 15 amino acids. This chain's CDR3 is CASSITGGLGTEAFF. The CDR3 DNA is TGTGCCAGCAGTATCACAGGGGGGTTGGGCACTGAAGCTTTCTTT.

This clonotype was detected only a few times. The CDR3 nucleotides read TGTGCCAGCAGCTTATCCCGGGACGGGCCCCCGGGGGCCCAGTACTTC. Encoded protein: CASSLSRDGPPGAQYF. The rearrangement uses TRBV5-4 and TRBJ2-5, with a possible D match to TRBD2 (6 bases). Trimming removed 2 bases from V and 9 bases from J, with 23 bases in between. Germline assignment: CDR1 SGHNT and CDR2 YYREEE (reference sequence). The CDR3 extends over 16 amino acids.

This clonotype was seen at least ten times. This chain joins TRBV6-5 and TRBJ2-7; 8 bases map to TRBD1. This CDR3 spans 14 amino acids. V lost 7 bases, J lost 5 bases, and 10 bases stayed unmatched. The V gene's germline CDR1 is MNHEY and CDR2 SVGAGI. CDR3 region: CASTKTGAGDEQYF. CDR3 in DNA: TGTGCCAGCACAAAGACAGGGGCCGGGGACGAGCAGTACTTC.

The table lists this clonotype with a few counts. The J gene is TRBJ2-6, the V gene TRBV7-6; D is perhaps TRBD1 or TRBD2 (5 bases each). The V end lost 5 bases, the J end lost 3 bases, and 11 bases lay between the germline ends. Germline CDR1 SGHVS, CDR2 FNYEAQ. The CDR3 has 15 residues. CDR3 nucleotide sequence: TGTGCCAGCAGCCCCCGGGACCTTGGGGCCAACGTCCTGACTTTC. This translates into CASSPRDLGANVLTF.

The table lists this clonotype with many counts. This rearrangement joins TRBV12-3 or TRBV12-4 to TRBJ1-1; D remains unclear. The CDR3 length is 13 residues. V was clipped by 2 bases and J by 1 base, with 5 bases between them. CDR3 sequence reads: CASSLWENTEAFF. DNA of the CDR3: TGTGCCAGCAGTTTATGGGAGAACACTGAAGCTTTCTTT.

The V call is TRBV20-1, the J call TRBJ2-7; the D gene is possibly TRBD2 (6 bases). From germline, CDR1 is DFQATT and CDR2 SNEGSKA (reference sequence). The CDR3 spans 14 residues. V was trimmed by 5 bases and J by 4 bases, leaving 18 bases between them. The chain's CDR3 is CSAPNLGLSYEQYF. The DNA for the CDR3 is TGCAGTGCTCCGAACCTGGGACTCTCATACGAGCAGTACTTC.

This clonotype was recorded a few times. This CDR3 reads CASSPSGAKGNTIYF. CDR3 in DNA: TGTGCCAGCAGCCCCTCGGGAGCGAAGGGAAACACCATATATTTT. The V gene is TRBV28, the J gene TRBJ1-3, with unresolved D. The CDR3 runs to 15 residues. CDR1 and CDR2 (germline): MDHEN, SYDVKM. Trimming removed 6 bases from V and 4 bases from J, with 16 bases in between.

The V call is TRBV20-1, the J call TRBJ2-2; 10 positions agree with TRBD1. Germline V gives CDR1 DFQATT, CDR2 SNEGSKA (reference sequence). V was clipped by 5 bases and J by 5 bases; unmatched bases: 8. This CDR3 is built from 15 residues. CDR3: CSAHPTGGSTGELFF. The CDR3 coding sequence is TGCAGTGCTCACCCGACAGGGGGCTCGACCGGGGAGCTGTTTTTT.

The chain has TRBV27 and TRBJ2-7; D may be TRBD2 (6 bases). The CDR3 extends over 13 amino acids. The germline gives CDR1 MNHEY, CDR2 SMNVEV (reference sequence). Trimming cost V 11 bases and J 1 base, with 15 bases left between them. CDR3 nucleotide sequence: TGTGCCTCCGGGGGACTTGCGTCCTACGAGCAGTACTTC. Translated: CASGGLASYEQYF.

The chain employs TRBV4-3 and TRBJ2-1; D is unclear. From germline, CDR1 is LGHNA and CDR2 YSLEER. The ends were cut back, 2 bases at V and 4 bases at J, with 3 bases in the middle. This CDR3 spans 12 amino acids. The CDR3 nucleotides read TGCGCCAGCAGCCAACGGTACAATGAGCAGTTCTTC. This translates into CASSQRYNEQFF.

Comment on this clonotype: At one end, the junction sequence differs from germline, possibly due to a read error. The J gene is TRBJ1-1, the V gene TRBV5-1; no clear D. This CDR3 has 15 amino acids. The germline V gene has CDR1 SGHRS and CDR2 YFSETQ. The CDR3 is CASSLRRHLNTEAFF. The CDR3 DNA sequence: TGCGCCAGCAGCTTGCGACGTCACCTGAACACTGAAGCCTTCTTT.

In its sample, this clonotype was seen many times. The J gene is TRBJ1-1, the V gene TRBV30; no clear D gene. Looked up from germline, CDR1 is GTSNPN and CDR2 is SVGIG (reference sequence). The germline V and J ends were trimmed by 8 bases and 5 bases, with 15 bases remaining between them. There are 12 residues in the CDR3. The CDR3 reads CAMDPKGTEAFF. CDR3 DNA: TGTGCCATGGACCCTAAGGGAACTGAAGCTTTCTTT.

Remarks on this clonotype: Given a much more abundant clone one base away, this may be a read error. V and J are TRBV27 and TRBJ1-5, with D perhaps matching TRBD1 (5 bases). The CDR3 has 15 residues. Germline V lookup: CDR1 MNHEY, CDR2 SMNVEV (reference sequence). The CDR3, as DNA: TGTGCCAGCAACCCGACAGCTGGATTCAATCAGCCCCGGCATTTT. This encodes CASNPTAGFNQPRHF.

The CDR3 protein is CASSLQLRLVNTGELFF. CDR3 in DNA: TGTGCCAGCAGCTTGCAACTTCGGCTAGTGAACACCGGGGAGCTGTTTTTT. The chain has TRBV5-6 and TRBJ2-2, with D unclear. Trimming pared 1 base from V and 1 base from J, leaving 14 bases between. This CDR3 spans 17 amino acids. The germline V gene has CDR1 SGHDT and CDR2 YYEEEE.

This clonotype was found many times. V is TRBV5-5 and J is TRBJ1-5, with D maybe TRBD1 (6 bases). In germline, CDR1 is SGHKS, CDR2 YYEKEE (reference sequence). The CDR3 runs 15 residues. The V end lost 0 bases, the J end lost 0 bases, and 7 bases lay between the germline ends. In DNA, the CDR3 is TGTGCCAGCAGCTTGGACAGGGATAGCAATCAGCCCCAGCATTTT. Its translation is CASSLDRDSNQPQHF. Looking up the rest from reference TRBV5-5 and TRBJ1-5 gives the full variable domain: DAGVTQSPTHLIKTRGQQVTLRCSPISGHKSVSWYQQVLGQGPQFIFQYYEKEERGRGNFPDRFSARQFPNYSSELNVNALLLGDSALYLCASSLDRDSNQPQHFGDGTRLSIL.

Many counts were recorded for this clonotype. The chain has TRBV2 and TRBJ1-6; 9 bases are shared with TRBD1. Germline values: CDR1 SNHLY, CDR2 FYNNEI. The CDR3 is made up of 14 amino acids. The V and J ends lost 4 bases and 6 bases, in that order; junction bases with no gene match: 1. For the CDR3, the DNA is TGTGCCAGCAGTGGGGGACAGGGTAATTCACCCCTCCACTTT. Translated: CASSGGQGNSPLHF.

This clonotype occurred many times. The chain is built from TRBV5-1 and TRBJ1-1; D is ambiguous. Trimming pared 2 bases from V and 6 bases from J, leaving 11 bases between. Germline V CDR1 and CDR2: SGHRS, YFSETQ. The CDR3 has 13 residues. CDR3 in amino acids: CASSLVAGSEAFF. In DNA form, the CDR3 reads TGCGCCAGCAGCTTAGTCGCGGGCTCTGAAGCTTTCTTT.

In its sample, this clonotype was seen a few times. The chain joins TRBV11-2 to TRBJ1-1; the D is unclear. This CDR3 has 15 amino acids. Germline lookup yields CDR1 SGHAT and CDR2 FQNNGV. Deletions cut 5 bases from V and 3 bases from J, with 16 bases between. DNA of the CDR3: TGTGCCAGCAGCAAACCCGGGCCCTTGGACACTGAAGCTTTCTTT. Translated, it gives CASSKPGPLDTEAFF.

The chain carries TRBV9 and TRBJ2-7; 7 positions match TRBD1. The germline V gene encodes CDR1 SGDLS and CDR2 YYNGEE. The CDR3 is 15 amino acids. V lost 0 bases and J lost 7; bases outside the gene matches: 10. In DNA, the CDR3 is TGTGCCAGCAGCGTAGAGGTTGGGCAGGGACAGGAGCAGTACTTC. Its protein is CASSVEVGQGQEQYF.

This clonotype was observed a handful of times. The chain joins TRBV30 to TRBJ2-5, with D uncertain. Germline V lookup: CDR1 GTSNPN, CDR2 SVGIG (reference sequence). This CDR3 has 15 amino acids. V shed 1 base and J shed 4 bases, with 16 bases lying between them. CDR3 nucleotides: TGTGCCTGGAGTGCAGGACCCAACCCTCCAGAGACCCAGTACTTC. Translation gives CAWSAGPNPPETQYF.

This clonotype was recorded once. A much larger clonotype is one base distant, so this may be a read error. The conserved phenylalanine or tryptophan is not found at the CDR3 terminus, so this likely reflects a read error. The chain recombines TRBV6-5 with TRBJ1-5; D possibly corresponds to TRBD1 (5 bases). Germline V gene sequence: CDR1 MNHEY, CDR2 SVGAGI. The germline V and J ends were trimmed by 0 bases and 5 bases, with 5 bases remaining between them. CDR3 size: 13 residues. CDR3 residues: CASSYSGDQPQHS. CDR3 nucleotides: TGTGCCAGCAGTTACTCAGGGGATCAGCCCCAGCATTCT.

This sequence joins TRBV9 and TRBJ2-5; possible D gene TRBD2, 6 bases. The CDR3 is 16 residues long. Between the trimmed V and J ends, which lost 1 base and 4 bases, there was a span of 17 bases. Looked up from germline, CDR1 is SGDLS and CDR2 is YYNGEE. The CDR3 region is CASSVLSGSLGETQYF. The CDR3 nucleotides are TGTGCCAGCAGCGTATTGTCCGGGAGTCTTGGAGAGACCCAGTACTTC.

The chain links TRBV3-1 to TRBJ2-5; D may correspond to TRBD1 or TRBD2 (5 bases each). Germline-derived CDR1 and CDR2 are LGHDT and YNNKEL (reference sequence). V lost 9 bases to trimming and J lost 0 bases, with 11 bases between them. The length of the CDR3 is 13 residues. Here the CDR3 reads CASVGEYQETQYF. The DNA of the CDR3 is TGTGCCAGTGTAGGGGAGTACCAAGAGACCCAGTACTTC.

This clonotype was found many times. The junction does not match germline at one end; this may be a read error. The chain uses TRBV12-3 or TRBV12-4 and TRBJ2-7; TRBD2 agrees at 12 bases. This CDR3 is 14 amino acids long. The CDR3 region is CASSLAGGSYEQYF. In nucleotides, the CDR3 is TGTGCCAGCAGTCTAGCGGGAGGGTCCTACGAGCAGTACTTC.

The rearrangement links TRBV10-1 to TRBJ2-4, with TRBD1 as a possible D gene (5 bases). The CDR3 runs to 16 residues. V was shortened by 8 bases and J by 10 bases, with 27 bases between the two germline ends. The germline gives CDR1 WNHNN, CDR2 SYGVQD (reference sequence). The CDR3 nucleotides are TGCGCCAGCCCCGTCCCCGACAGCTGCCTAAAACTAATTCAGTACTTC. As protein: CASPVPDSCLKLIQYF.

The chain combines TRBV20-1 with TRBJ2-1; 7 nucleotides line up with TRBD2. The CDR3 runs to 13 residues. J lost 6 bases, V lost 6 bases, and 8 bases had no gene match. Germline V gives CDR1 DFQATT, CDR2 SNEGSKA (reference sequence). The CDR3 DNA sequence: TGCAGTGCCACTCCGACTAGCCGCAATGAGCAGTTCTTC. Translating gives CSATPTSRNEQFF.

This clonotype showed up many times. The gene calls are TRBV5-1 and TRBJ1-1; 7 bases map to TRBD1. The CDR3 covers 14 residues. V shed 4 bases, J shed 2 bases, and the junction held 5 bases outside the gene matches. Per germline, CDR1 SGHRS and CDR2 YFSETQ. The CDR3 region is CASSLRQGNTEAFF. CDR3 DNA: TGCGCCAGCAGCCTCCGACAGGGTAACACTGAAGCTTTCTTT.